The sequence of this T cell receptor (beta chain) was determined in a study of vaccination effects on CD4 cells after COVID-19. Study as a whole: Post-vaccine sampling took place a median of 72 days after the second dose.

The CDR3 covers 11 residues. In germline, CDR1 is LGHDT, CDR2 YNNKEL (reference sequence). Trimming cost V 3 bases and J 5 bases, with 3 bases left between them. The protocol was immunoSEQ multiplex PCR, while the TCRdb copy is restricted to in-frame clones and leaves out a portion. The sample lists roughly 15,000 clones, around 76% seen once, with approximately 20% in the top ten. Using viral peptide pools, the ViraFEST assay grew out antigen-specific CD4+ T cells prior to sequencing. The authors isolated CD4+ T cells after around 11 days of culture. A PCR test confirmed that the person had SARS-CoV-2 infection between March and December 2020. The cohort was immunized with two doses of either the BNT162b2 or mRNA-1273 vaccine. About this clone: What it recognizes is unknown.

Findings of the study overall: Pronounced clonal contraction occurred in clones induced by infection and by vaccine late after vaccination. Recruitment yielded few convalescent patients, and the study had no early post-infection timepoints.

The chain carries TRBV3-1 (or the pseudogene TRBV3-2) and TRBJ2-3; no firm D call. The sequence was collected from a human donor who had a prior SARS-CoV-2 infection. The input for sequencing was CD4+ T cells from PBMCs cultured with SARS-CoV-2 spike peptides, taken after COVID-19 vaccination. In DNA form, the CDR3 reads TGTGCCAGCAGCCACGGAGATACGCAGTATTTT. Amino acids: CASSHGDTQYF.